This is a list of T cell receptor beta chains from one sample in a study of low-dose radiotherapy and immunotherapy resistance in tumors. TCRdb fed the reads into MiXCR, producing one record per CDR3 protein. The table has fewer than 95,000 distinct CDR3 sequences, 8% to 10% seen once. The sample consisted of PBMCs, taken before treatment. The receptors come from a male donor with prostate cancer. CDR3s include the opening cysteine and the closing phenylalanine or tryptophan. Fields, in order: D gene, V gene, J gene, clone size, CDR3 DNA, CDR3 protein. A D gene is named only where the DNA matches it firmly. Size is stated for part of the rows, as once, few or many counts, or as a class when the clone is expanded.

.,TRBV3-1,TRBJ2-3,.,TGTGCCAGCAGCCAGATTGTTAGCACAGATACGCAGTATTTT,CASSQIVSTDTQYF
.,TRBV29-1,TRBJ2-7,many,TGCAGCGTGCTCATAGACTACGAGCAGTACTTC,CSVLIDYEQYF
.,TRBV20-1,TRBJ1-2,many,TGCAGTACACAAAAGGGGCCTAACTATGGCTACACCTTC,CSTQKGPNYGYTF
TRBD2,TRBV7-8,TRBJ2-5,many,TGTGCCAGCAGCGAGAGGAGCGGGAGGTACCAAGAGACCCAGTACTTC,CASSERSGRYQETQYF
.,TRBV7-9,TRBJ2-1,many,TGTGCCAGCAGCTTTTACGGGAAGGGTTACAATGAGCAGTTCTTC,CASSFYGKGYNEQFF
TRBD2,TRBV20-1,TRBJ2-1,many,TGCAGTGCGAAAGCGGGATTTTACAATGAGCAGTTCTTC,CSAKAGFYNEQFF
TRBD2,TRBV27,TRBJ2-7,few,TGTGCCAGCAGTTTATCGGGACTCTCAGCGGGGGGCTACGAGCAGTACTTC,CASSLSGLSAGGYEQYF
TRBD1,TRBV28,TRBJ1-2,many,TGTGCCACCGATGTTAGACCGGGACAGGGGCATGGCTACACCTTC,CATDVRPGQGHGYTF
.,TRBV20-1,TRBJ2-1,few,TGCAGTGCTAGGGGCGAGACCTCCTACAATGAGCAGTTCTTC,CSARGETSYNEQFF
.,TRBV29-1,TRBJ2-5,many,TGCAGCTCCCGGGACTGGAAAGAGACCCAGTACTTC,CSSRDWKETQYF
TRBD1,TRBV29-1,TRBJ2-1,many,TGCAGCGTTGAGGGGCAGGGGACAGACAATGAGCAGTTCTTC,CSVEGQGTDNEQFF
.,TRBV18,TRBJ2-1,many,TGTGCCAGCTCACCACGAAGGGTCTGGCAGCAGTTCTTC,CASSPRRVWQQFF
.,TRBV19,TRBJ2-6,many,TGTGCCAGTAGTATCCCCAACTCTGGGGCCAACGTCCTGACTTTC,CASSIPNSGANVLTF
.,TRBV6-5,TRBJ2-6,many,TGTGCCAGCAGCGAATCATTGGCAGGGGGGTTCTCCGGTGGGGCCAACGTCCTGACTTTC,CASSESLAGGFSGGANVLTF
.,TRBV29-1,TRBJ2-4,many,TGCAGCGTTCGTGGGGTTAGCGGAGCCAAAAACATTCAGTACTTC,CSVRGVSGAKNIQYF